The clone carrying this T cell receptor beta chain was found a few times. What it recognizes is unknown. Healthy people donating bone marrow made up the donors. Primers included in the PCR were 60 Vbeta and 13 Jbeta primers. The table came from immunoSEQ multiplex PCR; TCRdb's copy has only in-frame clones and leaves some out. This table holds about 190,000 clones, around 75% found once. These data come from a study of cytomegalovirus exposure and HLA in healthy donors. Study information: Previous work identified roughly 120 million unique TCR beta sequences from 150 million to 200 million T cells. Study-wide results and limits: Follow-up analysis later connected one missense variant in DCLRE1C with trimming of TCR beta V- and J-genes.

Sequenced sample: PBMCs. This TCR was recovered from a woman in her twenties or thirties in good health and CMV-seropositive.

The CDR3 loop reads CASSTYSGDSPLHF. The CDR3, as DNA: TGTGCCAGCAGTACATACTCAGGGGACTCACCCCTCCACTTT. The chain carries TRBV28 and TRBJ1-6, with D perhaps matching TRBD1 (6 bases). This CDR3 has 14 residues. Trimming took off 5 bases at V and 10 bases at J, with 15 bases between the two ends. CDR1 and CDR2 from the germline V gene are MDHEN and SYDVKM.